The 14 T cell receptor beta chains reported below all come from one sample, sequenced in a study of T cell responses to AZD1222 COVID-19 vaccine. The table came from immunoSEQ multiplex PCR; TCRdb's copy has only in-frame clones and leaves some out. Of some 120,000 clones listed, around 84% were seen once; the top ten hold around 12%. The sample here was peripheral blood, taken on day 0 of AZD1222 vaccination. These receptors originate from an adult in good health.

The rearrangement links TRBV24-1 to TRBJ1-2; the D is unclear. Germline V lookup: CDR1 KGHDR, CDR2 SFDVKD. The V and J ends lost 5 bases and 5 bases respectively, with 11 bases between them. This CDR3 is 13 amino acids long. CDR3 loop: CATSVGTWYGYTF. The CDR3 DNA follows: TGTGCCACCAGTGTAGGTACCTGGTATGGCTACACCTTC.

The chain recombines TRBV3-1 (or the pseudogene TRBV3-2) with TRBJ2-7; D perhaps matches TRBD2 (6 bases). V was pared by 3 bases and J by 3 bases, with 18 bases between. Germline CDR1 and CDR2: LGHDT and YNNKEL (reference sequence). The length of the CDR3 is 16 residues. The DNA of the CDR3 is TGTGCCAGCAGCCACCTACGGGAGCGCCGACGCTACGAGCAGTACTTC. Amino acid sequence: CASSHLRERRRYEQYF.

This clone has just a few counts. Other DNA sequences in the sample encode the same CDR3. The chain has TRBV5-1 and TRBJ1-1, with 8 bases matching TRBD1. Germline CDR1 and CDR2: SGHRS and YFSETQ. V shed 1 base, J shed 5 bases, and the junction held 1 base outside the gene matches. The CDR3 covers 13 residues. CDR3 in amino acids: CASSLTGGTEAFF. CDR3 in DNA: TGCGCCAGCAGCTTGACAGGGGGGACTGAAGCTTTCTTT.

The rearrangement links TRBV5-1 to TRBJ2-1; D is unresolved. Trimming removed 0 bases from V and 6 bases from J, with 16 bases in between. The CDR3 sequence is 16 residues long. Germline lookup yields CDR1 SGHRS and CDR2 YFSETQ. The CDR3 DNA reads as TGCGCCAGCAGCTTGGTTCCCATCCCAACCAGCAATGAGCAGTTCTTC. Translated: CASSLVPIPTSNEQFF.

J is TRBJ1-1 and V is TRBV28, with 7 bases matching TRBD1. Germline V gene sequence: CDR1 MDHEN, CDR2 SYDVKM. J lost 4 bases, V lost 5 bases, and 7 bases had no gene match. The CDR3 totals 14 residues. This CDR3 reads CASSTSGGLTEAFF. CDR3 DNA sequence: TGTGCCAGCAGTACTTCAGGGGGGCTCACTGAAGCTTTCTTT.

The genes are TRBV4-1 and TRBJ1-5; tentative D call: TRBD1 (6 bases). V was cut by 0 bases and J by 2 bases, with 11 bases left in between. The CDR3 totals 16 residues. Germline V gene lookup returns CDR1 MGHRA and CDR2 YSYEKL. The DNA of the CDR3 is TGCGCCAGCAGCCAAGATCTGGACAGTCGCAATCAGCCCCAGCATTTT. It encodes CASSQDLDSRNQPQHF.

The V gene is TRBV3-1 (or the pseudogene TRBV3-2), the J gene TRBJ2-2, with D hard to call. Trimming removed 3 bases at V and 0 bases at J, with 8 bases between. The CDR3 is 15 residues long. The V gene's germline CDR1 is LGHDT and CDR2 YNNKEL (reference sequence). As DNA, the CDR3 is TGTGCCAGCAGCCATGGTATCACGAACACCGGGGAGCTGTTTTTT. Its translation is CASSHGITNTGELFF.

This clone was seen just once. This rearrangement joins TRBV6-4 to TRBJ2-3, with D possibly called TRBD1 or TRBD2 (5 bases each). The CDR3 has 15 residues. The germline V and J ends were trimmed by 5 bases and 1 base, with 13 bases remaining between them. Germline CDR1 and CDR2: MRHNA and SNTAGT. CDR3 in DNA: TGTGCCAGCAGTTCCTCGCAGGGAGGCACAGATACGCAGTATTTT. As protein: CASSSSQGGTDTQYF.

The chain recombines TRBV6-2 or TRBV6-3 with TRBJ1-2; D uncertain. Germline-derived CDR1 and CDR2 are MNHEY and SVGEGT. The germline V and J ends were trimmed by 3 bases and 8 bases, with 13 bases remaining between them. The length of the CDR3 is 13 residues. The CDR3 protein is CASSYTGERGYTF. The CDR3 nucleotides read TGTGCCAGCAGTTATACTGGGGAACGCGGCTACACCTTC.

The CDR3 loop is CASFPTGMNTEAFF. In DNA form, the CDR3 reads TGTGCCAGCTTCCCGACAGGAATGAACACTGAAGCTTTCTTT. The V and J genes are TRBV18 and TRBJ1-1; a weak D match, TRBD1 (6 bases). The CDR3 is 14 amino acids. Trimming removed 7 bases from V and 0 bases from J, with 12 bases in between. From germline, CDR1 is KGHSH and CDR2 LQKENI.

J is TRBJ1-2 and V is TRBV9, with D possibly being TRBD1 (6 bases). V lost 4 bases, J lost 2 bases, and 9 bases lay in between. The CDR3 has 13 amino acids. CDR1 is SGDLS and CDR2 is YYNGEE in the germline V gene. CDR3 DNA: TGTGCCAGCAGCCGGGACACGAACTATGGCTACACCTTC. It codes for CASSRDTNYGYTF.

The gene calls are TRBV2 and TRBJ1-2; TRBD1 matches 9 bases. Trimming cost V 2 bases and J 7 bases; bases outside gene matches: 11. This CDR3 spans 16 amino acids. Germline V gives CDR1 SNHLY, CDR2 FYNNEI. This chain's CDR3 is CASSESRTGGKSGYTF. The DNA for the CDR3 is TGTGCCAGCAGTGAAAGTAGAACAGGGGGCAAGAGTGGCTACACCTTC.

The chain links TRBV6-2 or TRBV6-3 to TRBJ2-1; D is unresolved. The CDR3 is made up of 15 amino acids. Germline CDR1 MNHEY, CDR2 SVGEGT. V was clipped by 2 bases and J by 1 base, with 9 bases between them. The CDR3 nucleotides are TGTGCCAGCAGTTACATCCCCAGATCCTACAATGAGCAGTTCTTC. Encoded protein: CASSYIPRSYNEQFF.

The chain carries TRBV9 and TRBJ1-5, with TRBD1 as a possible D gene (6 bases). Germline assignment: CDR1 SGDLS and CDR2 YYNGEE. The V and J ends lost 4 bases and 1 base respectively, with 12 bases between them. There are 15 residues in the CDR3. Here the CDR3 DNA reads TGTGCCAGCAGCCCCTCGGGGGCAAGCAATCAGCCCCAGCATTTT. It encodes CASSPSGASNQPQHF. Together with reference TRBV9 and TRBJ1-5, the CDR3 gives the full variable domain: DSGVTQTPKHLITATGQRVTLRCSPRSGDLSVYWYQQSLDQGLQFLIQYYNGEERAKGNILERFSAQQFPDLHSELNLSSLELGDSALYFCASSPSGASNQPQHFGDGTRLSIL.